Presented here are 25 T cell receptor beta chains from one specimen sequenced in a study of human T cells and chemical hapten exposure. A single record per CDR3 protein comes from TCRdb applying MiXCR to the RACE reads. This sample has under 100,000 distinct CDR3 sequences, with about 10% found just once. Sample time point: patch test 2, 6 weeks after DPC sensitization. Sample treatment: therapeutic diphenylcyclopropenone sensitization with weekly scalp DPC. Sequencing was performed on whole blood, taken in connection with sensitization to the hapten diphenylcyclopropenone (DPC). These receptors were taken from a woman in her 30s with alopecia areata. Some clones in this sample may be carry-over from other donors' samples.

Many counts were recorded for this clonotype. The chain has TRBV29-1 and TRBJ1-5; D unresolved. The CDR3 consists of 13 residues. V was shortened by 3 bases and J by 3 bases, with 9 bases between the two germline ends. Germline lookup yields CDR1 SQVTM and CDR2 ANQGSEA. CDR3 sequence reads: CSVEMGTNQPQHF. The CDR3 bases are TGCAGCGTTGAGATGGGCACCAATCAGCCCCAGCATTTT.

This clonotype was recorded at least ten times. The chain combines TRBV9 with TRBJ2-1; 10 nucleotides line up with TRBD1. The CDR3 has 16 amino acids. J lost 8 bases, V lost 3 bases, and 11 bases had no gene match. Per the germline V gene, CDR1 is SGDLS and CDR2 is YYNGEE. The chain's CDR3 is CASSDGPGQGSHEQFF. In nucleotides, the CDR3 is TGTGCCAGCAGCGACGGTCCGGGACAGGGGAGCCATGAGCAGTTCTTC.

This clonotype was observed a handful of times. This chain uses TRBV6-1 with TRBJ2-1, with 11 bases that match TRBD2. The trim removed 7 bases at V and 0 bases at J, leaving 8 bases unmatched. The CDR3 loop spans 17 amino acids. Germline CDR1 MNHNS, CDR2 SASEGT. As DNA, the CDR3 is TGTGCCAGCACATGGACTAGCGGGCGAAGCTCCTACAATGAGCAGTTCTTC. It encodes CASTWTSGRSSYNEQFF.

This clonotype was observed at least ten times. The gene calls are TRBV19 and TRBJ2-7; 7 nucleotides agree with TRBD2. Germline lookup yields CDR1 LNHDA and CDR2 SQIVND (reference sequence). The CDR3 consists of 14 residues. Unmatched junction bases numbered 6, after V lost 6 bases and J lost 1 base. Here the CDR3 reads CASSLRRESYEQYF. CDR3 DNA sequence: TGTGCCAGTAGCCTTCGGCGGGAGTCCTACGAGCAGTACTTC.

There are many counts of this clonotype. This chain links TRBV5-1 with TRBJ2-3; no reliable D call. This CDR3 has 15 residues. The V gene lost 4 bases and the J gene lost 4 bases, with 16 bases spanning the gap. The germline V gene has CDR1 SGHRS and CDR2 YFSETQ. The CDR3 nucleotides are TGCGCCAGCAGCCTCGACCCGACCGCAGCAGATACGCAGTATTTT. Encoded protein: CASSLDPTAADTQYF.

The sample holds many counts of this clonotype. This rearrangement joins TRBV10-2 to TRBJ1-3, with TRBD1 identical over 7 bases. There are 13 residues in the CDR3. V trimming: 4 bases; J trimming: 3 bases; junction bases outside the gene matches: 0. Per germline, CDR1 WSHSY and CDR2 SAAADI. CDR3 sequence: CASSGQGGNTIYF. The CDR3 DNA reads TGCGCCAGCAGTGGACAGGGTGGAAACACCATATATTTT.

At least ten counts were recorded for this clonotype. This rearrangement joins TRBV6-2 or TRBV6-3 to TRBJ1-1; D is ambiguous. CDR3 length equals 14 residues. Germline CDR1 and CDR2: MNHEY and SVGEGT. V was shortened by 5 bases and J by 3 bases, with 13 bases between the two germline ends. CDR3 amino acids: CASSGSHLDTEAFF. The CDR3 coding sequence is TGTGCCAGCAGTGGGTCACACCTCGACACTGAAGCTTTCTTT.

This clonotype was counted between two and nine times. V is TRBV4-3 and J is TRBJ1-4; unclear D gene. The V and J ends lost 0 bases and 11 bases respectively, with 10 bases between them. The CDR3 has 13 amino acids. Germline assignment: CDR1 LGHNA and CDR2 YSLEER. As DNA, the CDR3 is TGCGCCAGCAGCCAAGACAGGCTGAGGAAACTGTTTTTT. It yields the protein CASSQDRLRKLFF.

The gene calls are TRBV12-3 or TRBV12-4 and TRBJ2-5, with D perhaps matching TRBD2 (6 bases). The ends were cut back, 6 bases at V and 4 bases at J, with 18 bases in the middle. This CDR3 comprises 15 residues. CDR3 in amino acids: CASSLTGGMGETQYF. CDR3 in DNA: TGTGCCAGCAGCCTAACCGGGGGTATGGGAGAGACCCAGTACTTC.

Many counts were recorded for this clonotype. The chain couples TRBV11-2 to TRBJ1-2; tentative D call: TRBD1 (6 bases). The V end lost 0 bases, the J end lost 8 bases, and 16 bases lay between the germline ends. The CDR3 runs 15 residues. Looked up from germline, CDR1 is SGHAT and CDR2 is FQNNGV. In DNA, the CDR3 is TGTGCCAGCAGCTTAGATTGGTCACAGGGACAAGGCTACACCTTC. Protein product: CASSLDWSQGQGYTF.

This clonotype was observed at least ten times. The V and J genes are TRBV27 and TRBJ2-2, with D possibly matching TRBD1 (5 bases). CDR1 and CDR2 from the germline V gene are MNHEY and SMNVEV (reference sequence). Trimming pared 7 bases from V and 7 bases from J, leaving 7 bases between. The CDR3 covers 11 residues. The CDR3 reads CASKGIGELFF. The CDR3 nucleotides are TGTGCCAGCAAGGGGATCGGGGAGCTGTTTTTT.

V and J are TRBV19 and TRBJ2-2, with TRBD2 identical over 9 bases. The CDR3 contains 16 residues. The ends lost 7 bases at V and 6 bases at J; junction bases unmatched: 12. Per germline, CDR1 LNHDA and CDR2 SQIVND (reference sequence). This CDR3 is CASTLVPLAGSGELFF. Here the CDR3 DNA reads TGTGCCAGTACCCTCGTGCCCCTAGCGGGGTCCGGGGAGCTGTTTTTT.

This clonotype occurred a few times. The chain couples TRBV28 to TRBJ2-7; 11 positions agree with TRBD2. With 4 bases clipped from V and 2 bases from J, the junction kept 4 bases outside the gene matches. The length of the CDR3 is 15 residues. CDR1 is MDHEN and CDR2 is SYDVKM in the germline V gene. The chain's CDR3 is CASSSIAGGAYEQYF. CDR3 nucleotide sequence: TGTGCCAGCAGTTCAATAGCGGGAGGGGCCTACGAGCAGTACTTC.

This clonotype occurred many times. The chain couples TRBV12-3 or TRBV12-4 to TRBJ1-4; D is ambiguous. CDR3 length equals 14 residues. V was pared by 4 bases and J by 0 bases, with 6 bases between. CDR3 sequence: CASSWRATNEKLFF. For the CDR3, the DNA is TGTGCCAGCAGTTGGAGAGCAACTAATGAAAAACTGTTTTTT.

This clonotype was observed many times. The chain links TRBV29-1 to TRBJ2-1, with D hard to call. Germline values: CDR1 SQVTM, CDR2 ANQGSEA. Trimming pared 1 base from V and 7 bases from J, leaving 8 bases between. The CDR3 has 12 residues. The CDR3 DNA reads TGCAGCGTTGAAGGTTCCCGGAATGAGCAGTTCTTC. Translated: CSVEGSRNEQFF.

This clonotype was observed at least ten times. The chain uses TRBV20-1 and TRBJ2-7; D possibly corresponds to TRBD2 (7 bases). The CDR3 is 14 amino acids. From germline, CDR1 is DFQATT and CDR2 SNEGSKA (reference sequence). The V and J ends lost 3 bases and 6 bases respectively, with 18 bases between them. CDR3 residues: CSARGGDTASEQYF. In DNA form, the CDR3 reads TGCAGTGCTAGGGGGGGGGACACCGCCAGCGAGCAGTACTTC.

In this sample, this clonotype turned up many times. This rearrangement joins TRBV7-6 to TRBJ2-2; 12 nucleotides match TRBD2. This CDR3 is 21 amino acids long. Trimming at V came to 4 bases and at J to 6 bases, leaving 21 bases not matched to a gene. CDR1 and CDR2 (germline): SGHVS, FNYEAQ. The chain's CDR3 is CASSYLPGLAGYSSVAGELFF. CDR3 bases: TGTGCCAGCAGCTACCTCCCGGGACTAGCGGGTTATAGTTCGGTTGCCGGGGAGCTGTTTTTT. Full variable domain (rest looked up from reference TRBV7-6 and TRBJ2-2): GAGVSQSPRYKVTKRGQDVALRCDPISGHVSLYWYRQALGQGPEFLTYFNYEAQQDKSGLPNDRFSAERPEGSISTLTIQRTEQRDSAMYRCASSYLPGLAGYSSVAGELFFGEGSRLTVL.

The gene calls are TRBV10-3 and TRBJ2-1; D unclear. Between the trimmed V and J ends, which lost 6 bases and 3 bases, there was a span of 3 bases. The CDR3 loop spans 11 amino acids. CDR1 and CDR2 from the germline V gene are ENHRY and SYGVKD. The CDR3 DNA follows: TGTGCCATCAGGTACTACAATGAGCAGTTCTTC. This codes for CAIRYYNEQFF.

This clonotype was seen repeatedly, ten times or more. V gene TRBV20-1 combines with J gene TRBJ2-7; TRBD2 aligns across 9 bases. Unmatched junction bases numbered 5, after V lost 3 bases and J lost 2 bases. The CDR3 is made up of 14 amino acids. CDR1 is DFQATT and CDR2 is SNEGSKA in the germline V gene (reference sequence). Written as DNA, the CDR3 is TGCAGTGCTAGGGGGGCTAGCGGGGCCTACGAGCAGTACTTC. Its translation: CSARGASGAYEQYF.

The rearrangement links TRBV15 to TRBJ1-4; D is perhaps TRBD1 (5 bases). The CDR3 has 14 residues. Germline lookup yields CDR1 LNHNV and CDR2 YYDKDF (reference sequence). Between the trimmed V and J ends, which lost 2 bases and 8 bases, there was a span of 12 bases. CDR3 sequence reads: CATSRQGGGEKLFF. In nucleotides, the CDR3 is TGTGCCACCAGCAGACAGGGCGGAGGAGAAAAACTGTTTTTT. Full variable domain (outside the CDR3, taken from reference TRBV15 and TRBJ1-4): DAMVIQNPRYQVTQFGKPVTLSCSQTLNHNVMYWYQQKSSQAPKLLFHYYDKDFNNEADTPDNFQSRRPNTSFCFLDIRSPGLGDTAMYLCATSRQGGGEKLFFGSGTQLSVL.

V is TRBV20-1 and J is TRBJ2-7; D is ambiguous. The CDR3 runs 15 residues. Germline assignment: CDR1 DFQATT and CDR2 SNEGSKA (reference sequence). The germline V and J ends were trimmed by 3 bases and 1 base, with 16 bases remaining between them. The CDR3 region has the DNA TGCAGTGCTAGTGCGGACCACAGTGGGTCCTACGAGCAGTACTTC. Protein: CSASADHSGSYEQYF.

This chain joins TRBV28 and TRBJ1-6; 8 bases are a match to TRBD1. Germline CDR1 MDHEN, CDR2 SYDVKM. With 6 bases clipped from V and 9 bases from J, the junction kept 10 bases outside the gene matches. There are 15 residues in the CDR3. The CDR3 sequence is CASSLWGQATSPLHF. CDR3 coding DNA: TGTGCCAGCAGCTTGTGGGGACAGGCAACTTCACCCCTCCACTTT.

This rearrangement joins TRBV11-2 to TRBJ2-1, with 9 positions matching TRBD2. The germline CDR1 and CDR2 sequences are SGHAT and FQNNGV. V trimming: 2 bases; J trimming: 10 bases; junction bases outside the gene matches: 6. CDR3 size: 14 residues. This chain's CDR3 is CASSLIGLAGEQFF. The CDR3 DNA is TGTGCCAGCAGCTTAATTGGGCTAGCGGGGGAGCAGTTCTTC.

This clonotype was picked up many times. The chain recombines TRBV7-9 with TRBJ2-1, with TRBD1 identical over 8 bases. The length of the CDR3 is 22 residues. J gave up 0 bases and V 5 bases, and 24 bases lay outside the gene matches. Germline V CDR1 and CDR2: SEHNR, FQNEAQ (reference sequence). This CDR3 reads CASSPPISRDRLSASSYNEQFF. The CDR3 DNA is TGTGCCAGCAGCCCTCCTATTTCCCGGGACAGGCTTTCGGCTAGCTCCTACAATGAGCAGTTCTTC.

The CDR3, as DNA: TGTGCCAGCAGTTCTGGGACAGGCGGCGAGCAGTACTTC. Its translation: CASSSGTGGEQYF. The gene calls are TRBV12-3 or TRBV12-4 and TRBJ2-7; TRBD1 matches 8 bases. This CDR3 contains 13 residues. The V gene end was trimmed by 4 bases and the J gene end by 6 bases; junction bases not matched to a gene: 5.